This is a list of T cell receptor beta chains from one sample in a study of identical twins. Using its own MiXCR run on the 5' RACE reads, TCRdb lists one record per CDR3 protein. Of roughly 700,000 distinct CDR3 sequences listed, approximately 9% are singletons. The same sample was also used in a study of yellow fever vaccine responses in identical twins.

Sequenced sample: PBMCs. The receptors derive from a woman aged 18-35 years in good health. Both conserved end residues are part of each CDR3. The order of the fields is J gene, V gene, D gene, clone size, CDR3 protein, CDR3 DNA. The D gene is left open where the match is weak. Expanded clones are given a class, and other clones once, few, many or no size at all.

>TRBJ2-1|TRBV24-1|TRBD2|few
CATSDSGLASSYNEQFF
TGTGCCACCAGTGATTCGGGACTAGCAAGCTCCTACAATGAGCAGTTCTTC
>TRBJ2-7|TRBV29-1|TRBD2|many
CSVLKSGLAGGYEQYF
TGCAGCGTCCTGAAGTCGGGACTAGCGGGAGGCTACGAGCAGTACTTC
>TRBJ2-7|TRBV27|TRBD1|.
CASSSHLTGAGEQYF
TGTGCCAGCAGTTCTCACTTGACAGGGGCGGGCGAGCAGTACTTC
>TRBJ2-5|TRBV19|.|.
CASSISRGSQTQYF
TGTGCCAGTAGTATAAGCAGAGGAAGCCAGACCCAGTACTTC
>TRBJ1-2|TRBV6-4|.|few
CASRNSNYGYTF
TGTGCCAGCCGAAACTCTAACTATGGCTACACCTTC
>TRBJ1-1|TRBV3-1|TRBD1|few
CASSQDSRTGFAEAFF
TGTGCCAGCAGCCAAGATAGTCGGACAGGGTTCGCTGAAGCTTTCTTT
>TRBJ2-7|TRBV18|.|few
CASSPPILTYEQYF
TGTGCCAGCTCACCACCGATCCTAACCTACGAGCAGTACTTC
>TRBJ1-5|TRBV6-1|TRBD1|.
CASSRTGVQPQHF
TGTGCCAGCAGTCGGACAGGAGTTCAGCCCCAGCATTTT
>TRBJ2-7|TRBV6-1|.|.
CASRTPGGINEQYF
TGTGCCAGCAGGACTCCTGGGGGAATAAACGAGCAGTACTTC
>TRBJ2-7|TRBV28|TRBD2|few
CASSSLAGESYEQYF
TGTGCCAGCAGTTCCCTAGCGGGTGAATCCTACGAGCAGTACTTC
>TRBJ2-5|TRBV7-3|.|.
CASSPGIGETQYF
TGTGCCAGCAGCCCGGGGATCGGAGAGACCCAGTACTTC
>TRBJ1-4|TRBV24-1|TRBD1|many
CATSAQGGGKNEKLFF
TGTGCCACCAGTGCCCAAGGAGGGGGCAAGAATGAAAAACTGTTTTTT
>TRBJ2-5|TRBV28|.|few
CASSLRPTEETQYF
TGTGCCAGCAGTTTAAGGCCGACTGAAGAGACCCAGTACTTC
>TRBJ2-7|TRBV29-1|.|few
CSVASAGTEQYF
TGCAGCGTAGCGAGCGCGGGTACGGAGCAGTACTTC
>TRBJ2-5|TRBV11-2|TRBD1|.
CASSLRDRGGKETQYF
TGTGCCAGCAGCCTCCGGGACAGGGGTGGTAAAGAGACCCAGTACTTC
>TRBJ1-5|TRBV12-3/TRBV12-4|.|.
CASSIRSNQPQHF
TGTGCCAGCAGTATTCGGAGCAATCAGCCCCAGCATTTT
>TRBJ2-1|TRBV20-1|TRBD2|many
CSASGGGIYNEQFF
TGCAGTGCTAGCGGCGGGGGGATCTACAATGAGCAGTTCTTC
>TRBJ2-2|TRBV29-1|.|few
CSVARETHTGELFF
TGCAGCGTAGCCAGGGAGACTCACACCGGGGAGCTGTTTTTT
>TRBJ2-1|TRBV4-2|.|few
CASSEVISDEQFF
TGTGCCAGCAGCGAAGTGATCTCAGATGAGCAGTTCTTC
>TRBJ1-1|TRBV6-5|.|many
CASSYSLTGLEAFF
TGTGCCAGCAGTTACTCCTTAACAGGCCTTGAAGCTTTCTTT
>TRBJ2-3|TRBV27|TRBD1|.
CASSSDREVHITQYF
TGTGCCAGCAGTTCGGACAGGGAGGTCCACATTACGCAGTATTTT
>TRBJ2-2|TRBV7-2|TRBD2|.
CASSPTSGGTNTGELFF
TGTGCCAGCAGCCCTACTAGCGGGGGGACTAACACCGGGGAGCTGTTTTTT
>TRBJ2-7|TRBV11-2|TRBD2|few
CASSSGLAGAVPAYEQYF
TGTGCCAGCAGCTCGGGACTAGCGGGAGCCGTCCCTGCCTACGAGCAGTACTTC
>TRBJ2-1|TRBV5-1|.|many
CASRPNGGGHNEQFF
TGCGCCAGCAGACCCAACGGAGGGGGGCACAATGAGCAGTTCTTC
>TRBJ2-1|TRBV3-1|.|few
CASSQEAGRGRYNEQFF
TGTGCCAGCAGCCAAGAGGCGGGAAGGGGGAGGTACAATGAGCAGTTCTTC
>TRBJ1-1|TRBV9|.|.
CASSVVVPGGNTEAFF
TGTGCCAGCAGCGTAGTGGTTCCGGGTGGGAACACTGAAGCTTTCTTT
>TRBJ1-6|TRBV6-6|TRBD1|many
CASIRQGDSPLHF
TGTGCCAGCATTCGACAGGGCGATTCACCCCTCCACTTT
>TRBJ2-1|TRBV5-1|TRBD2|few
CASSQLAGWDNEQFF
TGCGCCAGCAGCCAACTAGCGGGGTGGGACAATGAGCAGTTCTTC
>TRBJ2-2|TRBV30|TRBD2|few
CAWKRLADNTGELFF
TGTGCCTGGAAACGACTAGCGGATAACACCGGGGAGCTGTTTTTT
>TRBJ2-2|TRBV11-2|.|few
CASSPAAGFTGELFF
TGTGCCAGCAGCCCGGCGGCAGGGTTCACCGGGGAGCTGTTTTTT
>TRBJ2-7|TRBV20-1|TRBD2|few
CSAGGLAGDPPLTYEQYF
TGCAGTGCTGGCGGACTAGCGGGAGATCCTCCCCTGACCTACGAGCAGTACTTC
>TRBJ2-7|TRBV20-1|TRBD2|few
CSAPAGGPYEQYF
TGCAGTGCCCCAGCGGGGGGACCCTACGAGCAGTACTTC
>TRBJ1-2|TRBV12-3/TRBV12-4|.|many
CASSPGDLYGYTF
TGTGCCAGCAGTCCGGGAGACCTATATGGCTACACCTTC
>TRBJ2-2|TRBV11-2|TRBD1|.
CASSLETGAGELFF
TGTGCCAGCAGCTTAGAGACAGGGGCCGGGGAGCTGTTTTTT
>TRBJ1-1|TRBV27|.|many
CAIRGRNTEAFF
TGTGCCATCCGGGGGAGGAACACTGAAGCTTTCTTT
>TRBJ1-2|TRBV7-9|.|.
CASSSSPGEKGYTF
TGTGCCAGCAGCTCTTCTCCGGGGGAGAAGGGCTACACCTTC
>TRBJ2-1|TRBV5-1|TRBD1|.
CASSFDRATYNEQFF
TGCGCCAGCAGCTTCGACAGGGCTACCTACAATGAGCAGTTCTTC
>TRBJ2-1|TRBV12-3/TRBV12-4|.|many
CASSSEDNEQFF
TGTGCCAGCAGTTCCGAAGACAATGAGCAGTTCTTC
>TRBJ2-3|TRBV4-3|TRBD2|many
CASRETRTSGTDTQYF
TGCGCCAGCAGAGAAACCCGGACTAGCGGGACAGATACGCAGTATTTT
>TRBJ2-7|TRBV29-1|.|few
CSVERGGGEQYF
TGCAGCGTTGAACGGGGCGGAGGCGAGCAGTACTTC
>TRBJ1-1|TRBV6-5|TRBD1|few
CASSYDRANTEAFF
TGTGCCAGCAGCTATGACAGGGCGAACACTGAAGCTTTCTTT
>TRBJ2-1|TRBV7-9|.|.
CASSWSGGGREPWEQFF
TGTGCCAGCAGCTGGTCAGGGGGGGGTCGGGAGCCCTGGGAGCAGTTCTTC
>TRBJ2-7|TRBV7-2|.|.
CASSLLPGTAYEQYF
TGTGCCAGCAGCTTATTGCCGGGGACCGCCTACGAGCAGTACTTC
>TRBJ2-3|TRBV7-2|TRBD2|many
CASRPPSGSPDTQYF
TGTGCCAGCAGACCCCCAAGCGGGAGCCCAGATACGCAGTATTTT
>TRBJ1-1|TRBV6-9|.|many
CASSRFLGSRDVMFSSDNTEAFF
TGTGCCAGCAGCCGTTTCCTTGGCTCCCGGGACGTTATGTTTAGCTCTGATAACACTGAAGCTTTCTTT
>TRBJ2-3|TRBV4-1|.|.
CASSQGMGPLTQYF
TGCGCCAGCAGCCAAGGGATGGGGCCACTTACGCAGTATTTT
>TRBJ2-2|TRBV20-1|TRBD1|.
CSARVGRGRDTGELFF
TGCAGTGCTAGAGTGGGCAGGGGGCGAGACACCGGGGAGCTGTTTTTT
>TRBJ1-1|TRBV6-1|TRBD1|few
CASRRTGGPGTEAFF
TGTGCCAGCAGAAGGACAGGGGGACCAGGCACTGAAGCTTTCTTT
>TRBJ2-7|TRBV7-2|.|few
CASSLEGTLLIYEQYF
TGTGCCAGCAGCTTAGAGGGAACCCTTCTTATCTACGAGCAGTACTTC
>TRBJ2-3|TRBV7-9|.|many
CASSSPASDTQYF
TGTGCCAGCAGCTCCCCCGCGTCGGATACGCAGTATTTT
>TRBJ2-5|TRBV11-2|.|many
CASSLDLGGQYF
TGTGCCAGCAGCTTAGATCTAGGGGGGCAGTACTTC
>TRBJ2-5|TRBV24-1|.|few
CATSDPPGGETQYF
TGTGCCACCAGTGATCCTCCTGGGGGAGAGACCCAGTACTTC
>TRBJ2-7|TRBV4-1|TRBD2|many
CASRETSGRAYEQYF
TGCGCCAGCAGGGAGACTAGCGGGAGGGCCTACGAGCAGTACTTC
>TRBJ2-4|TRBV5-1|.|many
CASSLEVKNIQYF
TGCGCCAGCAGCTTGGAGGTCAAAAACATTCAGTACTTC
>TRBJ2-5|TRBV29-1|.|few
CSVDFQGQYQETQYF
TGCAGCGTTGATTTCCAGGGCCAATACCAAGAGACCCAGTACTTC